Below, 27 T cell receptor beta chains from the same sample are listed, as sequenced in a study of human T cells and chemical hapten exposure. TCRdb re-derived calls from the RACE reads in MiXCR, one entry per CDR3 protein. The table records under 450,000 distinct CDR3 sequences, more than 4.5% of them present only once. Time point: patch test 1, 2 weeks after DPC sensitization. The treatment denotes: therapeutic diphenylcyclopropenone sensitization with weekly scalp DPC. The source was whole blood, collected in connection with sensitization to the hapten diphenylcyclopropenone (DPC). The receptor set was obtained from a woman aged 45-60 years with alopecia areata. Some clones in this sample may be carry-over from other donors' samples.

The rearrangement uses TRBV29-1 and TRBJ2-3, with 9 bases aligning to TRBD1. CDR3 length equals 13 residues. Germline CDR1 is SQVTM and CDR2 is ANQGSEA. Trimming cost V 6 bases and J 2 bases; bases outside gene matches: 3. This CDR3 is CSVGQGPTDTQYF. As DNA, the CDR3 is TGCAGCGTCGGACAGGGGCCCACAGATACGCAGTATTTT.

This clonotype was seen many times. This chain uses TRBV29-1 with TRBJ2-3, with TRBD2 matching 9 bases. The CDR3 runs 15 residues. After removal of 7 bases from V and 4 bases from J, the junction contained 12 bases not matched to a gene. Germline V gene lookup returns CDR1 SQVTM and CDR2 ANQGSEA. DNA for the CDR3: TGCAGCGCAACCCGCCTGACTAGCGGCTCAGATACGCAGTATTTT. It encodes CSATRLTSGSDTQYF.

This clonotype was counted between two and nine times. CDR3 loop: CASVPDRGDQPQHF. The CDR3 DNA sequence: TGTGCTAGTGTCCCGGACAGGGGAGATCAGCCCCAGCATTTT. The rearrangement links TRBV12-5 to TRBJ1-5, with 9 positions matching TRBD1. The length of the CDR3 is 14 residues. V lost 7 bases, J lost 5 bases, and 6 bases stayed unmatched. Per germline, CDR1 LGHNT and CDR2 FRNRAP.

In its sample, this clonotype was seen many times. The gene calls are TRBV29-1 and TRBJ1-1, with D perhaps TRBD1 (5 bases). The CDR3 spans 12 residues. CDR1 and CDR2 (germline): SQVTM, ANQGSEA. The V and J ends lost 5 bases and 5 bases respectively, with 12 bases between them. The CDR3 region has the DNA TGCAGCGTTCTCGCTCAGGGAACTGAAGCTTTCTTT. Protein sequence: CSVLAQGTEAFF.

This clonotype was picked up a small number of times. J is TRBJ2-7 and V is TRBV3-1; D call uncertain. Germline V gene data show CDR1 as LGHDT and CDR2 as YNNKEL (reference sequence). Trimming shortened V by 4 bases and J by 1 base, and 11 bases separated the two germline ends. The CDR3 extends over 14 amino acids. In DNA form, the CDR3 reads TGTGCCAGCAGCCTTCTCACTGGGTCCTACGAGCAGTACTTC. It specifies CASSLLTGSYEQYF.

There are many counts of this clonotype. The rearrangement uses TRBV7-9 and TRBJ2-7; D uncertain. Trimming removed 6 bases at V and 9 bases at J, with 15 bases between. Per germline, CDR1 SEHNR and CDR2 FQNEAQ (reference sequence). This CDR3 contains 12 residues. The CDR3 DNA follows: TGTGCCAGCAGGGATGACTGGCGGCCGCAGTACTTC. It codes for CASRDDWRPQYF.

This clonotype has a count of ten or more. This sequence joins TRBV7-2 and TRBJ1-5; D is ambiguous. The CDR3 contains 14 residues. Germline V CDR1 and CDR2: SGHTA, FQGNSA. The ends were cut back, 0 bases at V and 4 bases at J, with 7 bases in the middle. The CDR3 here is CASSLAWSNQPQHF. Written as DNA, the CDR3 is TGTGCCAGCAGCTTAGCGTGGAGTAATCAGCCCCAGCATTTT.

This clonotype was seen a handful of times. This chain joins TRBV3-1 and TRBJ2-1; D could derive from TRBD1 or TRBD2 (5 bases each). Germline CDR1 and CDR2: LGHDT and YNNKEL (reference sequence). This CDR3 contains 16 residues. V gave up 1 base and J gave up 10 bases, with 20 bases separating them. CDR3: CASSQGWDQLFGEQFF. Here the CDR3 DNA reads TGTGCCAGCAGCCAAGGATGGGACCAACTTTTTGGGGAGCAGTTCTTC.

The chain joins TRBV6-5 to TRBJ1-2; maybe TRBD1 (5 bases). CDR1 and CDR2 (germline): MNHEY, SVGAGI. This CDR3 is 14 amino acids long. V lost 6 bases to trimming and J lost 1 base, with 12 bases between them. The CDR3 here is CASSIDSYNYGYTF. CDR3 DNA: TGTGCCAGCAGCATCGACAGCTATAACTATGGCTACACCTTC.

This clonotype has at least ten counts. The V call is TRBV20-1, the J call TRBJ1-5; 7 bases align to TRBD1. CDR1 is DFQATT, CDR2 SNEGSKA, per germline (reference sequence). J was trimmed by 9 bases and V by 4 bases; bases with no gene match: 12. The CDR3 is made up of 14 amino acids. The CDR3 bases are TGCAGTGCTACCGACAGGGACCGTAGAGGGCCCCAGCATTTT. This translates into CSATDRDRRGPQHF.

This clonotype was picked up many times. In nucleotides, the CDR3 is TGTGCCAGCTCCGGGACTAGCAGGTCCAATGAGCAGTTCTTC. Translating gives CASSGTSRSNEQFF. The chain employs TRBV9 and TRBJ2-1, with 9 bases that match TRBD2. CDR3 length: 14 amino acids. After removal of 7 bases from V and 6 bases from J, the junction contained 8 bases not matched to a gene. Per germline, CDR1 SGDLS and CDR2 YYNGEE.

The CDR3 is CAISESGAAGELFF. CDR3 DNA sequence: TGTGCCATCAGTGAGTCCGGGGCGGCCGGGGAGCTGTTTTTT. This chain connects TRBV10-3 to TRBJ2-2, with D perhaps given as TRBD1 or TRBD2 (5 bases each). This CDR3 contains 14 residues. Germline CDR1 reads ENHRY; CDR2 reads SYGVKD. Trimming removed 0 bases from V and 6 bases from J, with 8 bases in between.

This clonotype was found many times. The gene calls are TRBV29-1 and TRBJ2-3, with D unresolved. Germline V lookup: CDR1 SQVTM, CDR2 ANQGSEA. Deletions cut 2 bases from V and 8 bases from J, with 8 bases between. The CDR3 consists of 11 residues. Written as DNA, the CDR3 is TGCAGCGTTGAACTCCACGGTACGCAGTATTTT. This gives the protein CSVELHGTQYF.

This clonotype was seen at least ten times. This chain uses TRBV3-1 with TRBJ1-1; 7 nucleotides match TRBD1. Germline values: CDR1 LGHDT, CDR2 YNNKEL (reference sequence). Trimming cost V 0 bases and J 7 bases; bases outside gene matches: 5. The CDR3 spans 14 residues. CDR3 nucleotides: TGTGCCAGCAGCCAAGATCAGGGGGGGGATGAAGCTTTCTTT. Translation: CASSQDQGGDEAFF.

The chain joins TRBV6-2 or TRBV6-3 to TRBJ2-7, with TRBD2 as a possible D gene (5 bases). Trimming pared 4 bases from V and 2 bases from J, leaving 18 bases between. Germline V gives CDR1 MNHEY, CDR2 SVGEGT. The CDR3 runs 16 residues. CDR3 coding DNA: TGTGCCAGCAGTTTTTACCCGGACTTAATCCCCTACGAGCAGTACTTC. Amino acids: CASSFYPDLIPYEQYF.

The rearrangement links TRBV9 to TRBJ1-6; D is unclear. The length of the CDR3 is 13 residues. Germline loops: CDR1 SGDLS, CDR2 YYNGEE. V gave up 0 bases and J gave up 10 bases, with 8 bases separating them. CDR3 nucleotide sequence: TGTGCCAGCAGCGTAGTGGAGGACTCACCCCTCCACTTT. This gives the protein CASSVVEDSPLHF.

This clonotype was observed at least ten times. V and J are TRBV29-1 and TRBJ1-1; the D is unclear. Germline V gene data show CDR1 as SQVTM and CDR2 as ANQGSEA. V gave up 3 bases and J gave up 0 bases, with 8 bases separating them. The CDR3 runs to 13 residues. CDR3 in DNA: TGCAGCGTTGAGTCCGGGGTGAACACTGAAGCTTTCTTT. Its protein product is CSVESGVNTEAFF.

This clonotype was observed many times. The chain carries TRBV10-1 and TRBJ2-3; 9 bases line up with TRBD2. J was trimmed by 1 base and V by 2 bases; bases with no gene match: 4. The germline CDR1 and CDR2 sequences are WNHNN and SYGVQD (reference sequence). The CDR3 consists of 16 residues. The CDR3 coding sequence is TGCGCCAGCAGTGAGATAATAGCGGGAGGCACAGATACGCAGTATTTT. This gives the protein CASSEIIAGGTDTQYF.

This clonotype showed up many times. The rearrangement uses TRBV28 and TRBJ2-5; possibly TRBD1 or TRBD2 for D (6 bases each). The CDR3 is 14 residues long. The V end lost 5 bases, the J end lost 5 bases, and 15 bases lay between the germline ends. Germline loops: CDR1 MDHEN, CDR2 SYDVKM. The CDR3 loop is CASSLSGAAETQYF. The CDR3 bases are TGTGCCAGCAGTCTATCGGGGGCAGCGGAGACCCAGTACTTC.

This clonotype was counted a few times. The CDR3, as DNA: TGTGCCAGCAGGGAAAGATCCGAGACAGGGACCTCCTCTGGGGCCAACGTCCTGACTTTC. Translating gives CASRERSETGTSSGANVLTF. The chain recombines TRBV21-1 with TRBJ2-6; the DNA was not used to check the table's D call, TRBD1. TRBV21-1 is given as a pseudogene. The CDR3 has 20 amino acids.

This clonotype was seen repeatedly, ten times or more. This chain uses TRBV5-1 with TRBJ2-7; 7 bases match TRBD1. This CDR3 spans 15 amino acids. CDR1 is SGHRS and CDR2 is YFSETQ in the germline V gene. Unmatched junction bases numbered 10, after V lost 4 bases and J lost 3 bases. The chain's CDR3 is CASSPKSTGHYEQYF. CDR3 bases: TGCGCCAGCAGCCCAAAGTCGACAGGGCACTACGAGCAGTACTTC. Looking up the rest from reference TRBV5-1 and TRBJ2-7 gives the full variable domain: KAGVTQTPRYLIKTRGQQVTLSCSPISGHRSVSWYQQTPGQGLQFLFEYFSETQRNKGNFPGRFSGRQFSNSRSEMNVSTLELGDSALYLCASSPKSTGHYEQYFGPGTRLTVT.

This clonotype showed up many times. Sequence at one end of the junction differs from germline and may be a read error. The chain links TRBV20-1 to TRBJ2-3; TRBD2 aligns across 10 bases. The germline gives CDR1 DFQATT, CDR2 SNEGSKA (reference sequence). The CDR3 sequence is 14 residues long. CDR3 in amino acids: CSATSGRGLGTQYF. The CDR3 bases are TGCAGCGCTACGAGCGGGAGGGGCCTTGGTACGCAGTATTTT.

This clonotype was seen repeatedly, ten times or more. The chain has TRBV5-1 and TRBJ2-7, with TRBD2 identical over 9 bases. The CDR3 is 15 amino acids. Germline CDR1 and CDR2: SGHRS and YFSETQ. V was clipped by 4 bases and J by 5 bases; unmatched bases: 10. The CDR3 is CASSLYAGGPNEQYF. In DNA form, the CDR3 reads TGCGCCAGCAGCCTCTATGCGGGAGGGCCCAACGAGCAGTACTTC.

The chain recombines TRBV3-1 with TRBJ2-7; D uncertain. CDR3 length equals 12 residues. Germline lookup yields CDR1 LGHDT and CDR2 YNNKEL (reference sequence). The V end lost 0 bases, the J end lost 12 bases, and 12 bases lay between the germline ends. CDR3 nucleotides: TGTGCCAGCAGCCAAGAGAGGTCACATCGGTACTTC. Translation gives CASSQERSHRYF.

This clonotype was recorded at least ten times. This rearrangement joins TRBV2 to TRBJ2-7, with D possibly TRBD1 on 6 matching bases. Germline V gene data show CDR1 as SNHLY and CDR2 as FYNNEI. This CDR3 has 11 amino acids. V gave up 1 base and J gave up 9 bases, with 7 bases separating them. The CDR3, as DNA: TGTGCCAGCAGTGAAGAACAGGGGCAGTACTTC. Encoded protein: CASSEEQGQYF.

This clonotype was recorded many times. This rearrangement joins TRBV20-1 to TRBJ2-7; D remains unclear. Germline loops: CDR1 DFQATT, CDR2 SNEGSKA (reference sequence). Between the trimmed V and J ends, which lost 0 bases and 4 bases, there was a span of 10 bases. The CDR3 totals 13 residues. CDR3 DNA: TGCAGTGCTAGAGATCGGCAGAGGTACGAGCAGTACTTC. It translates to CSARDRQRYEQYF.

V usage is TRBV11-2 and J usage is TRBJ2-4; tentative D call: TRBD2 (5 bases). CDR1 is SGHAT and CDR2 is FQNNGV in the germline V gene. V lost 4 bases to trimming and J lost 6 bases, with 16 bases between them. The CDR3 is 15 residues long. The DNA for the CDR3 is TGTGCCAGCAGCTCCTTTGCAGCGGACGGAAACATTCAGTACTTC. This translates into CASSSFAADGNIQYF.